The 13 T cell receptor beta chains given below trace back to one sample, sequenced in a study of cytomegalovirus exposure and HLA in healthy donors. A multiplex PCR was run with 60 Vbeta primers and 13 Jbeta primers. TCRdb's copy holds only in-frame clones and misses some; the assay was immunoSEQ multiplex PCR. The table records fewer than 200,000 clones, roughly 78% of them present only once. Sequences were obtained from PBMCs. The receptors stem from a man aged 35 to 55 in good health and CMV-seropositive.

The V gene is TRBV18, the J gene TRBJ1-4; TRBD1 matches 9 bases. V lost 4 bases to trimming and J lost 0 bases; unmatched junction nucleotides: 12. The CDR3 has 19 residues. Germline CDR1 reads KGHSH; CDR2 reads LQKENI. The CDR3 region has the DNA TGTGCCAGCTCACTTCTCTCTCGGGGACAGGGTGCAACTAATGAAAAACTGTTTTTT. Translated, it gives CASSLLSRGQGATNEKLFF. Using reference TRBV18 and TRBJ1-4 for the parts outside the CDR3, the full variable domain is NAGVMQNPRHLVRRRGQEARLRCSPMKGHSHVYWYRQLPEEGLKFMVYLQKENIIDESGMPKERFSAEFPKEGPSILRIQQVVRGDSAAYFCASSLLSRGQGATNEKLFFGSGTQLSVL.

The V and J genes are TRBV4-2 and TRBJ2-3; TRBD2 is a possible D gene (5 bases). CDR1 is LGHNA and CDR2 is YNFKEQ in the germline V gene. V shed 1 base and J shed 8 bases, with 16 bases lying between them. CDR3 length equals 15 residues. CDR3 protein: CASSQGRGSQGTQYF. The DNA of the CDR3 is TGTGCCAGCAGCCAAGGCCGTGGGAGTCAAGGTACGCAGTATTTT.

The chain combines TRBV29-1 with TRBJ1-2, with TRBD1 matching over 10 bases. J gave up 7 bases and V 7 bases, and 6 bases lay outside the gene matches. This CDR3 is 12 amino acids long. From germline, CDR1 is SQVTM and CDR2 ANQGSEA. The CDR3, as DNA: TGCAGCGCCTACCGGGACAGGGGTGGCTACACCTTC. Amino acid sequence: CSAYRDRGGYTF.

This clone has more than one count but fewer than ten. The chain combines TRBV7-2 with TRBJ2-7; D gene uncertain. The CDR3 totals 14 residues. Germline V gives CDR1 SGHTA, CDR2 FQGNSA. Trimming pared 1 base from V and 0 bases from J, leaving 7 bases between. Here the CDR3 DNA reads TGTGCCAGCAGCTTAGATAGCTACTCCTACGAGCAGTACTTC. Translating it yields CASSLDSYSYEQYF.

The chain combines TRBV7-2 with TRBJ2-1, with 7 bases lining up with TRBD2. Trimming cost V 5 bases and J 10 bases; bases outside gene matches: 11. Germline-derived CDR1 and CDR2 are SGHTA and FQGNSA. CDR3 length equals 14 residues. CDR3 bases: TGTGCCAGCAGCCACCGACTAGCCGCGGGGGAGCAGTTCTTC. This translates into CASSHRLAAGEQFF.

The genes are TRBV6-1 and TRBJ2-1; D is unresolved. Trimming took 6 bases from V and 1 from J, leaving 7 bases between them. The germline V gene has CDR1 MNHNS and CDR2 SASEGT. This CDR3 has 13 residues. The CDR3 here is CASRLLSYNEQFF. CDR3 nucleotide sequence: TGTGCCAGCAGGTTACTATCCTACAATGAGCAGTTCTTC.

The chain is built from TRBV4-3 and TRBJ1-5; 8 nucleotides agree with TRBD1. V lost 3 bases and J lost 6; bases outside the gene matches: 4. The CDR3 is 14 amino acids. The germline CDR1 and CDR2 sequences are LGHNA and YSLEER. This CDR3 is CASSQDRESQPQHF. CDR3 bases: TGCGCCAGCAGCCAGGACAGGGAGAGTCAGCCCCAGCATTTT.

This clone was found a few times. This chain uses TRBV6-6 with TRBJ1-5; unclear D gene. The V gene lost 6 bases and the J gene lost 7 bases, with 16 bases spanning the gap. Germline CDR1 and CDR2: MNHNY and SVGAGI (reference sequence). The CDR3 has 14 amino acids. The CDR3 loop reads CASSRRETGQPQHF. DNA of the CDR3: TGTGCCAGCAGCCGCCGGGAGACGGGGCAGCCCCAGCATTTT.

The sample holds a few counts of this clone. The chain employs TRBV5-1 and TRBJ2-5, with D possibly being TRBD1 (6 bases). CDR1 is SGHRS and CDR2 is YFSETQ in the germline V gene. The CDR3 has 15 residues. The V and J ends lost 6 bases and 4 bases respectively, with 19 bases between them. This chain's CDR3 is CASTGTSSGRETQYF. As DNA, the CDR3 is TGCGCCAGCACCGGGACATCATCTGGGAGAGAGACCCAGTACTTC.

The chain uses TRBV19 and TRBJ1-3; D call uncertain. Trimming removed 9 bases from V and 2 bases from J, with 11 bases in between. CDR1 and CDR2 from the germline V gene are LNHDA and SQIVND (reference sequence). The CDR3 totals 13 residues. The CDR3 protein is CASGGFPGNTIYF. DNA for the CDR3: TGTGCCAGCGGAGGTTTCCCTGGAAACACCATATATTTT.

The rearrangement links TRBV30 to TRBJ1-1; possibly TRBD1 for D (5 bases). Germline-derived CDR1 and CDR2 are GTSNPN and SVGIG (reference sequence). The CDR3 spans 13 residues. Trimming shortened V by 0 bases and J by 4 bases, and 9 bases separated the two germline ends. In nucleotides, the CDR3 is TGTGCCTGGAGTGTAACCAGGGTCACTGAAGCTTTCTTT. Translated, it gives CAWSVTRVTEAFF. Filled out from reference TRBV30 and TRBJ1-1, the complete variable domain reads SQTIHQWPATLVQPVGSPLSLECTVEGTSNPNLYWYRQAAGRGLQLLFYSVGIGQISSEVPQNLSASRPQDRQFILSSKKLLLSDSGFYLCAWSVTRVTEAFFGQGTRLTVV.

The chain links TRBV27 to TRBJ2-5; TRBD2 matches 13 bases. Germline-derived CDR1 and CDR2 are MNHEY and SMNVEV (reference sequence). Losses at the gene ends were 5 bases for V and 7 bases for J; bases not matched to a gene: 10. The CDR3 is 16 amino acids. The CDR3 here is CASSGTSGGAIGTQYF. The CDR3 DNA follows: TGTGCCAGCAGTGGAACTAGCGGGGGGGCGATCGGGACCCAGTACTTC.

This chain connects TRBV4-1 to TRBJ1-4, with D uncertain. The CDR3 has 15 residues. The germline V gene has CDR1 MGHRA and CDR2 YSYEKL. The V end lost 1 base, the J end lost 1 base, and 7 bases lay between the germline ends. The CDR3 region is CASSQGSGTNEKLFF. The DNA of the CDR3 is TGCGCCAGCAGCCAAGGGTCCGGAACTAATGAAAAACTGTTTTTT.